The 23 T cell receptor beta chains in this list originate from one sample, sequenced in a study of OX40 agonist ivuxolimab in advanced cancers. Profiled with immunoSEQ multiplex PCR; TCRdb holds only in-frame clones, not every one. The sample holds just over 50,000 clones; more than 70% are singletons and the top ten take 3.5% to 4.5%. Here the sequenced sample was CD4+ or CD8+ T cells sorted from blood, taken in a trial of the OX40 agonist ivuxolimab. The receptors were sampled from an adult with an advanced solid tumor such as melanoma, head and neck, liver or kidney cancer.

CDR3 nucleotide sequence: TGTGCCAGCAGCTTTGCGATGACAAGGTCCGAGCAGTACTTC. Encoded protein: CASSFAMTRSEQYF. The rearrangement joins TRBV7-9 to TRBJ2-7; D gene unclear. Germline values: CDR1 SEHNR, CDR2 FQNEAQ (reference sequence). Trimming removed 3 bases at V and 6 bases at J, with 15 bases between. The length of the CDR3 is 14 residues. Full variable domain (remainder filled in from reference TRBV7-9 and TRBJ2-7): DTGVSQNPRHKITKRGQNVTFRCDPISEHNRLYWYRQTLGQGPEFLTYFQNEAQLEKSRLLSDRFSAERPKGSFSTLEIQRTEQGDSAMYLCASSFAMTRSEQYFGPGTRLTVT.

The chain has TRBV6-5 and TRBJ2-7; D unclear. Germline CDR1 is MNHEY and CDR2 is SVGAGI. V lost 5 bases to trimming and J lost 4 bases, with 9 bases between them. The CDR3 totals 12 residues. The CDR3 sequence is CASSTLLYEQYF. The CDR3 coding sequence is TGTGCCAGCAGTACCCTCCTTTACGAGCAGTACTTC.

V is TRBV28 and J is TRBJ2-3; TRBD1 agrees at 10 bases. CDR3 length: 17 amino acids. The V segment lost 4 bases and the J segment 3 bases; nucleotides outside the gene matches: 10. Germline V lookup: CDR1 MDHEN, CDR2 SYDVKM. The CDR3 here is CASSSPWTGGGTDTQYF. In DNA form, the CDR3 reads TGTGCCAGCAGTTCTCCTTGGACAGGGGGAGGGACAGATACGCAGTATTTT.

The chain has TRBV19 and TRBJ1-5, with TRBD1 as a possible D gene (5 bases). V dropped 2 bases and J dropped 4 bases, with 9 bases sitting between them. This CDR3 is built from 14 residues. CDR1 and CDR2 (germline): LNHDA, SQIVND (reference sequence). This chain's CDR3 is CASSIKQANQPQHF. Written as DNA, the CDR3 is TGTGCCAGTAGTATAAAACAGGCGAATCAGCCCCAGCATTTT. Full variable domain (rest looked up from reference TRBV19 and TRBJ1-5): DGGITQSPKYLFRKEGQNVTLSCEQNLNHDAMYWYRQDPGQGLRLIYYSQIVNDFQKGDIAEGYSVSREKKESFPLTVTSAQKNPTAFYLCASSIKQANQPQHFGDGTRLSIL.

The chain carries TRBV5-1 and TRBJ2-2; TRBD2 is a possible D gene (5 bases). V was cut by 0 bases and J by 4 bases, with 16 bases left in between. Germline CDR1 reads SGHRS; CDR2 reads YFSETQ. The CDR3 runs 17 residues. CDR3 sequence reads: CASSLVGVFLSTGELFF. Written as DNA, the CDR3 is TGCGCCAGCAGCTTGGTCGGGGTTTTTCTGAGCACCGGGGAGCTGTTTTTT.

This clone has more than one count but fewer than ten. The chain has TRBV7-3 and TRBJ1-2, with 8 bases identical to TRBD1. Trimming took 8 bases from V and 7 from J; bases not matched to a gene: 9. Germline loops: CDR1 SGHTA, CDR2 FQGTGA. CDR3 length: 13 residues. The CDR3 DNA follows: TGTGCCAGCGGGGCAGGGGGCGTCTTTGGCTACACCTTC. Its protein is CASGAGGVFGYTF.

The chain joins TRBV6-5 to TRBJ1-1, with a tentative D call TRBD1 (5 bases). This CDR3 contains 14 residues. Between the trimmed V and J ends, which lost 4 bases and 4 bases, there was a span of 13 bases. Germline V gives CDR1 MNHEY, CDR2 SVGAGI. As DNA, the CDR3 is TGTGCCAGCAGTTCGGACCCAGGGTTCACTGAAGCTTTCTTT. Protein product: CASSSDPGFTEAFF.

V is TRBV11-3 and J is TRBJ2-5; D ambiguous. The germline V gene encodes CDR1 SGHNT and CDR2 YENEEA. This CDR3 has 14 amino acids. Trimming pared 5 bases from V and 2 bases from J, leaving 12 bases between. CDR3 region: CASSLTFEQETQYF. CDR3 sequence (DNA): TGTGCCAGCAGCCTAACCTTTGAACAAGAGACCCAGTACTTC. Using reference TRBV11-3 and TRBJ2-5 for the parts outside the CDR3, the full variable domain is EAGVVQSPRYKIIEKKQPVAFWCNPISGHNTLYWYLQNLGQGPELLIRYENEEAVDDSQLPKDRFSAERLKGVDSTLKIQPAELGDSAVYLCASSLTFEQETQYFGPGTRLLVL.

The chain links TRBV15 to TRBJ1-2; tentatively, D is TRBD1 (5 bases). Trimming shortened V by 2 bases and J by 8 bases, and 15 bases separated the two germline ends. The CDR3 spans 14 residues. Germline-derived CDR1 and CDR2 are LNHNV and YYDKDF (reference sequence). CDR3 coding DNA: TGTGCCACCAGCAGAACGACAGCCCACTGGGGCTACACCTTC. Translated, it gives CATSRTTAHWGYTF.

V usage is TRBV28 and J usage is TRBJ1-5; 9 bases line up with TRBD1. V lost 6 bases to trimming and J lost 2 bases; unmatched junction nucleotides: 14. Germline V gene sequence: CDR1 MDHEN, CDR2 SYDVKM. This CDR3 spans 18 amino acids. The CDR3, as DNA: TGTGCCAGCAGCCGATATGGGGTCCGGGACAGGGGCAATCAGCCCCAGCATTTT. This encodes CASSRYGVRDRGNQPQHF.

This clone was seen a few times. The chain couples TRBV6-5 to TRBJ2-7; D uncertain. The germline gives CDR1 MNHEY, CDR2 SVGAGI. This CDR3 has 11 residues. Trimming removed 2 bases from V and 6 bases from J, with 5 bases in between. CDR3 bases: TGTGCCAGCAGTTACGGGTCCGAGCAGTACTTC. Encoded protein: CASSYGSEQYF.

This rearrangement joins TRBV6-5 to TRBJ2-3; D remains unclear. Looked up from germline, CDR1 is MNHEY and CDR2 is SVGAGI. This CDR3 contains 15 residues. The ends were cut back, 6 bases at V and 4 bases at J, with 17 bases in the middle. The CDR3 nucleotides are TGTGCCAGCAGCCCGCCCGCGGATCCGCCAGATACGCAGTATTTT. Amino acids: CASSPPADPPDTQYF.

The genes are TRBV5-6 and TRBJ2-3, with D maybe TRBD2 (6 bases). V lost 4 bases to trimming and J lost 5 bases, with 20 bases between them. The CDR3 has 16 amino acids. Germline V gene sequence: CDR1 SGHDT, CDR2 YYEEEE. CDR3 loop: CASSTGLPRPQDTQYF. For the CDR3, the DNA is TGTGCCAGCAGCACGGGACTCCCGAGGCCCCAAGATACGCAGTATTTT.

This clone was counted once. The CDR3 is CSAEQTSGRHEQYF. The CDR3 DNA follows: TGCAGCGCGGAACAGACTAGCGGGAGGCACGAGCAGTACTTC. V gene TRBV29-1 combines with J gene TRBJ2-7, with 13 bases lining up with TRBD2. This CDR3 spans 14 amino acids. The germline gives CDR1 SQVTM, CDR2 ANQGSEA. V trimming: 7 bases; J trimming: 5 bases; junction bases outside the gene matches: 8.

The CDR3 region is CAISDHYRVGTGELFF. The DNA for the CDR3 is TGTGCCATCAGTGACCACTACAGGGTCGGGACCGGGGAGCTGTTTTTT. V and J are TRBV10-3 and TRBJ2-2, with D perhaps matching TRBD1 (6 bases). V lost 3 bases and J lost 5, with 16 bases in between. This CDR3 contains 16 residues. Germline assignment: CDR1 ENHRY and CDR2 SYGVKD.

CDR3 sequence (DNA): TGCAGTGCTAGAGAAGGGACAGGGCACTTT. Translating gives CSAREGTGHF. The chain carries TRBV20-1 and TRBJ1-6, with 9 positions matching TRBD1. The V gene's germline CDR1 is DFQATT and CDR2 SNEGSKA (reference sequence). V shed 0 bases and J 19 bases; nucleotides not matched to a gene: 1. This CDR3 comprises 10 residues.

The V and J genes are TRBV7-9 and TRBJ2-5; 7 nucleotides align to TRBD1. This CDR3 has 14 residues. V shed 7 bases and J 4 bases; nucleotides not matched to a gene: 9. CDR1 is SEHNR, CDR2 FQNEAQ, per germline (reference sequence). The CDR3 coding sequence is TGTGCCAGCACGTCGGGACCAGGGGGAGAGACCCAGTACTTC. It translates to CASTSGPGGETQYF.

This clone was observed a handful of times. The chain uses TRBV6-5 and TRBJ2-7; TRBD1 matches at 9 bases. Germline values: CDR1 MNHEY, CDR2 SVGAGI. The CDR3 loop spans 15 amino acids. V trimming: 2 bases; J trimming: 6 bases; junction bases outside the gene matches: 8. Written as DNA, the CDR3 is TGTGCCAGCAGTTACGGACAGGGGAGGGATGGCGAGCAGTACTTC. Translating gives CASSYGQGRDGEQYF.

V gene TRBV7-3 combines with J gene TRBJ2-2, with D maybe TRBD1 (6 bases). The germline V gene encodes CDR1 SGHTA and CDR2 FQGTGA. The length of the CDR3 is 14 residues. Trimming shortened V by 6 bases and J by 0 bases, and 8 bases separated the two germline ends. CDR3 in DNA: TGTGCCAGCAGGGACAGCCCGAACACCGGGGAGCTGTTTTTT. This codes for CASRDSPNTGELFF.

The V and J genes are TRBV27 and TRBJ1-6, with 8 bases matching TRBD1. The CDR3 covers 18 residues. The germline gives CDR1 MNHEY, CDR2 SMNVEV (reference sequence). The trim removed 3 bases at V and 6 bases at J, leaving 13 bases unmatched. The CDR3 DNA sequence: TGTGCCAGCAGTTTGCGCAGGACAGGGAGATCGGGTAATTCACCCCTCCACTTT. Translation: CASSLRRTGRSGNSPLHF.

This clone was observed a single time. This chain links TRBV5-8 with TRBJ1-1; 7 nucleotides match TRBD1. The V gene's germline CDR1 is SGHTS and CDR2 YDEGEE. The CDR3 has 15 residues. The trim removed 3 bases at V and 5 bases at J, leaving 10 bases unmatched. CDR3 DNA: TGTGCCAGCAGCTCACCCATACAGGGGATTACTGAAGCTTTCTTT. Translating gives CASSSPIQGITEAFF.

The chain couples TRBV6-1 to TRBJ1-1; D ambiguous. V was shortened by 1 base and J by 0 bases, with 3 bases between the two germline ends. This CDR3 has 13 residues. CDR1 and CDR2 (germline): MNHNS, SASEGT. In nucleotides, the CDR3 is TGTGCCAGCAGTGAAGGTCTGAACACTGAAGCTTTCTTT. Translated, it gives CASSEGLNTEAFF.

This chain links TRBV6-6 with TRBJ2-1; TRBD2 matches 7 bases. V shed 6 bases, J shed 6 bases, and the junction held 8 bases outside the gene matches. The CDR3 loop spans 14 amino acids. Germline V lookup: CDR1 MNHNY, CDR2 SVGAGI (reference sequence). Here the CDR3 reads CASSYPGGTNEQFF. In nucleotides, the CDR3 is TGTGCCAGCAGCTATCCCGGGGGGACCAATGAGCAGTTCTTC.